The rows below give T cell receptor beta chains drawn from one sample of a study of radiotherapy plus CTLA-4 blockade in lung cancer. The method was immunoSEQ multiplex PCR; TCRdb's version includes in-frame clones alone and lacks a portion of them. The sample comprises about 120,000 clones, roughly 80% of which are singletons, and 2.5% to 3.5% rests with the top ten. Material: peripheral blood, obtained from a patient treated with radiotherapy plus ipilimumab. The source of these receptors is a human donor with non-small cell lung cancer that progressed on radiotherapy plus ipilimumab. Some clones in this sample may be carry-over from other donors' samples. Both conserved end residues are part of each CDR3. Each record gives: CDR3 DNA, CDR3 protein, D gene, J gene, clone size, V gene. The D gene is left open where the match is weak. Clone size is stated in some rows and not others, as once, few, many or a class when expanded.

CDR3nt: TGTGCCAGCAGCTTGCCCGGGGGGACAGATACGCAGTATTTT
CDR3aa: CASSLPGGTDTQYF
d_gene: TRBD2
j_gene: TRBJ2-3
abundance: .
v_gene: TRBV5-6

CDR3nt: TGCGCCAGCAGCTTGGCCACCAGCTCTGGGGCCAACGTCCTGACTTTC
CDR3aa: CASSLATSSGANVLTF
d_gene: .
j_gene: TRBJ2-6
abundance: .
v_gene: TRBV5-1

CDR3nt: TGCAGCGTTGAAGGATTTGAGGGCGGCACTGAAGCTTTCTTT
CDR3aa: CSVEGFEGGTEAFF
d_gene: .
j_gene: TRBJ1-1
abundance: once
v_gene: TRBV29-1

CDR3nt: TGTGCCAGCAGCTTAGAATTGGCGCGGAGCTACGAGCAGTACTTC
CDR3aa: CASSLELARSYEQYF
d_gene: .
j_gene: TRBJ2-7
abundance: .
v_gene: TRBV11-2

CDR3nt: TGTGCCAGCAGCCCTCAAGGCCAAGAGACCCAGTACTTC
CDR3aa: CASSPQGQETQYF
d_gene: .
j_gene: TRBJ2-5
abundance: .
v_gene: TRBV4-2

CDR3nt: TGCGCCATCACCCGGGATAAGGCTGAAGCTTTCTTT
CDR3aa: CAITRDKAEAFF
d_gene: .
j_gene: TRBJ1-1
abundance: .
v_gene: TRBV10-1

CDR3nt: TGCGCCAGCAGCTTGGGGCTGGGGGAAGAGACCCAGTACTTC
CDR3aa: CASSLGLGEETQYF
d_gene: .
j_gene: TRBJ2-5
abundance: .
v_gene: TRBV5-1

CDR3nt: TGTGCCAGCAGCTCCCAGGACAGGGGGCGGAATTCACCCCTCCACTTT
CDR3aa: CASSSQDRGRNSPLHF
d_gene: TRBD1
j_gene: TRBJ1-6
abundance: .
v_gene: TRBV7-2

CDR3nt: TGTGCCAGCAGTGAGTCCACTGGGGCCAAAAACATTCAGTACTTC
CDR3aa: CASSESTGAKNIQYF
d_gene: .
j_gene: TRBJ2-4
abundance: .
v_gene: TRBV6-4

CDR3nt: TGCGCCAGCAGCCCCGGACCGCTTAACACTGAAGCTTTCTTT
CDR3aa: CASSPGPLNTEAFF
d_gene: .
j_gene: TRBJ1-1
abundance: .
v_gene: TRBV5-1

CDR3nt: TGTGCCAGCAGCTTAACCCCCCCCGGGACAGGGTACAATGAGCAGTTCTTC
CDR3aa: CASSLTPPGTGYNEQFF
d_gene: TRBD1
j_gene: TRBJ2-1
abundance: few
v_gene: TRBV7-3

CDR3nt: TGCGCCAGCAGCCAAGATATAGGACAGGGTAATTCACCCCTCCACTTT
CDR3aa: CASSQDIGQGNSPLHF
d_gene: TRBD1
j_gene: TRBJ1-6
abundance: .
v_gene: TRBV4-1

CDR3nt: TGCGCCAGCAGCCAATTACAGGGACACTACGAGCAGTACTTC
CDR3aa: CASSQLQGHYEQYF
d_gene: .
j_gene: TRBJ2-7
abundance: .
v_gene: TRBV4-3

CDR3nt: TGTGCCAGCAGTCCCTGGAGGGCTAGCGGGGGCAGGAATGAGCAGTTCTTC
CDR3aa: CASSPWRASGGRNEQFF
d_gene: TRBD2
j_gene: TRBJ2-1
abundance: .
v_gene: TRBV2

CDR3nt: TGTGCCAGCAGCGACAGGGTCGAATACGAGCAGTACTTC
CDR3aa: CASSDRVEYEQYF
d_gene: TRBD1
j_gene: TRBJ2-7
abundance: .
v_gene: TRBV2

CDR3nt: TGCGCCAGCAAAACGACAGAGAGCTCCTACGAGCAGTACTTC
CDR3aa: CASKTTESSYEQYF
d_gene: .
j_gene: TRBJ2-7
abundance: .
v_gene: TRBV5-1

CDR3nt: TGTGCCAGCAGCCAAGATGACCCCGAGGAAGAAAAACTGTTTTTT
CDR3aa: CASSQDDPEEEKLFF
d_gene: .
j_gene: TRBJ1-4
abundance: once
v_gene: TRBV4-2

CDR3nt: TGTGCCAGTAGTATAGTCTCGACAGGGGGCGTTGGCTACACCTTC
CDR3aa: CASSIVSTGGVGYTF
d_gene: TRBD1
j_gene: TRBJ1-2
abundance: few
v_gene: TRBV19

CDR3nt: TGTGCCAGCAGTCGGACAAGGGCTGGCTACACCTTC
CDR3aa: CASSRTRAGYTF
d_gene: .
j_gene: TRBJ1-2
abundance: .
v_gene: TRBV2

CDR3nt: TGTGCCAGCAGTTACACGGGTCTGGTATACGAGCAGTACTTC
CDR3aa: CASSYTGLVYEQYF
d_gene: .
j_gene: TRBJ2-7
abundance: .
v_gene: TRBV6-5

CDR3nt: TGTGCCAGCAGCCCCAAAAGTCCAGTGCCAGATACGCAGTATTTT
CDR3aa: CASSPKSPVPDTQYF
d_gene: .
j_gene: TRBJ2-3
abundance: .
v_gene: TRBV11-2

CDR3nt: TGCGCCAGCAGCCAAGACCTAAATACGCAGTATTTT
CDR3aa: CASSQDLNTQYF
d_gene: .
j_gene: TRBJ2-3
abundance: .
v_gene: TRBV4-3

CDR3nt: TGTGCCAGCAGCTCACGGACTAGCGGGGGCGGGGAGACCCAGTACTTC
CDR3aa: CASSSRTSGGGETQYF
d_gene: TRBD2
j_gene: TRBJ2-5
abundance: .
v_gene: TRBV5-4

CDR3nt: TGTGCCAGCAGTTACTCCACAGGGGCCGTGGGCTACACCTTC
CDR3aa: CASSYSTGAVGYTF
d_gene: TRBD1
j_gene: TRBJ1-2
abundance: .
v_gene: TRBV6-6

CDR3nt: TGTGCCAGCAGCCCGTCAGCGGGGGAAGAGACCCAGTACTTC
CDR3aa: CASSPSAGEETQYF
d_gene: TRBD2
j_gene: TRBJ2-5
abundance: .
v_gene: TRBV7-3

CDR3nt: TGTGCCTGGAGTAGGAGGCGGATTCATTCACCCCTCCACTTT
CDR3aa: CAWSRRRIHSPLHF
d_gene: .
j_gene: TRBJ1-6
abundance: .
v_gene: TRBV30

CDR3nt: TGTGCCAGCAGTTACTCAGGTCCGTTTTCGGGGCCCCAGCATTTT
CDR3aa: CASSYSGPFSGPQHF
d_gene: .
j_gene: TRBJ1-5
abundance: .
v_gene: TRBV6-5

CDR3nt: TGCAGCGTTTTGAAACTGGGACAGAGCAACAATGAGCAGTTCTTC
CDR3aa: CSVLKLGQSNNEQFF
d_gene: TRBD1
j_gene: TRBJ2-1
abundance: .
v_gene: TRBV29-1

CDR3nt: TGTGCCAGCAGTTACGGACAGGGGAATTCACCCCTCCACTTT
CDR3aa: CASSYGQGNSPLHF
d_gene: TRBD1
j_gene: TRBJ1-6
abundance: .
v_gene: TRBV27

CDR3nt: TGTGCCAGCTCACCACTACAGTCGAACACCGGGGAGCTGTTTTTT
CDR3aa: CASSPLQSNTGELFF
d_gene: .
j_gene: TRBJ2-2
abundance: .
v_gene: TRBV18

CDR3nt: TGCGCCAGCAGCTTGGGTCCCGGAAACAATCAGCCCCAGCATTTT
CDR3aa: CASSLGPGNNQPQHF
d_gene: .
j_gene: TRBJ1-5
abundance: .
v_gene: TRBV5-1

CDR3nt: TGTGCCAGCAGTTTAGTAAGGGGTAACACCGGGGAGCTGTTTTTT
CDR3aa: CASSLVRGNTGELFF
d_gene: .
j_gene: TRBJ2-2
abundance: once
v_gene: TRBV6-5

CDR3nt: TGCAGCGGCCGAGACACTAACTCCTACGAGCAGTACTTC
CDR3aa: CSGRDTNSYEQYF
d_gene: .
j_gene: TRBJ2-7
abundance: .
v_gene: TRBV29-1

CDR3nt: TGTGCCAGCAGCCCGACCGGGACTAACGCTCACAATACGCAGTATTTT
CDR3aa: CASSPTGTNAHNTQYF
d_gene: TRBD2
j_gene: TRBJ2-3
abundance: .
v_gene: TRBV7-2

CDR3nt: TGTGCCAGCAGTGAAGCGGAGCGGGGTGGCTACACCTTC
CDR3aa: CASSEAERGGYTF
d_gene: .
j_gene: TRBJ1-2
abundance: .
v_gene: TRBV2

CDR3nt: TGTGCCAGCAGCTTGGATCCGGCGTCTGGGGCCAACGTCCTGACTTTC
CDR3aa: CASSLDPASGANVLTF
d_gene: .
j_gene: TRBJ2-6
abundance: once
v_gene: TRBV5-4

CDR3nt: TGTGCCAGCAGCTTAGGAATGGGACAGGGCCTTTACAATGAGCAGTTCTTC
CDR3aa: CASSLGMGQGLYNEQFF
d_gene: TRBD1
j_gene: TRBJ2-1
abundance: .
v_gene: TRBV7-9

CDR3nt: TGTGCCAGCAGCTTAGACAGACATTCCTACGAGCAGTACTTC
CDR3aa: CASSLDRHSYEQYF
d_gene: .
j_gene: TRBJ2-7
abundance: .
v_gene: TRBV11-2

CDR3nt: TGTGCTAGTGGTTTGGTAAGGGGGGAAGAGACCCAGTACTTC
CDR3aa: CASGLVRGEETQYF
d_gene: .
j_gene: TRBJ2-5
abundance: .
v_gene: TRBV12-5

CDR3nt: TGTGCCAGCAGCTTAACTAGCGGGGGGTCGTACTCCTACAATGAGCAGTTCTTC
CDR3aa: CASSLTSGGSYSYNEQFF
d_gene: TRBD2
j_gene: TRBJ2-1
abundance: .
v_gene: TRBV11-1

CDR3nt: TGTGCCAGCAGCCAAGCGGCCGGCAGGGCTTACGAGCAGTACTTC
CDR3aa: CASSQAAGRAYEQYF
d_gene: .
j_gene: TRBJ2-7
abundance: .
v_gene: TRBV4-2

CDR3nt: TGTGCCAGCAGTCATCAGGGGGTAAGGGATCAGCCCCAGCATTTT
CDR3aa: CASSHQGVRDQPQHF
d_gene: TRBD1
j_gene: TRBJ1-5
abundance: .
v_gene: TRBV6-1

CDR3nt: TGTGCCAGCAGTCGGCGGAATTATGGCTACACCTTC
CDR3aa: CASSRRNYGYTF
d_gene: .
j_gene: TRBJ1-2
abundance: once
v_gene: TRBV25-1

CDR3nt: TGCGCCAGCAGCCAAGGGGGGACGGACAGAGACTACGAGCAGTACTTC
CDR3aa: CASSQGGTDRDYEQYF
d_gene: .
j_gene: TRBJ2-7
abundance: .
v_gene: TRBV4-1

CDR3nt: TGTGCCAGCAGTTTGGGGCAGTTTTACGAGCAGTACTTC
CDR3aa: CASSLGQFYEQYF
d_gene: .
j_gene: TRBJ2-7
abundance: .
v_gene: TRBV27

CDR3nt: TGTGCCAGCAGCTTGCGAAGCAGGGATACTGAAGCTTTCTTT
CDR3aa: CASSLRSRDTEAFF
d_gene: .
j_gene: TRBJ1-1
abundance: .
v_gene: TRBV5-5

CDR3nt: TGTGCCAGCAGCGTAGCAGGGGGCTCCTACAATGAGCAGTTCTTC
CDR3aa: CASSVAGGSYNEQFF
d_gene: TRBD1
j_gene: TRBJ2-1
abundance: .
v_gene: TRBV9

CDR3nt: TGCGCCAGCACCGACGGGGCAGGGGACACAGATACGCAGTATTTT
CDR3aa: CASTDGAGDTDTQYF
d_gene: .
j_gene: TRBJ2-3
abundance: .
v_gene: TRBV5-1

CDR3nt: TGTGCCAGCAGTGAAGCTAGCGGGGGGGCCGAGCAGTACTTC
CDR3aa: CASSEASGGAEQYF
d_gene: TRBD2
j_gene: TRBJ2-7
abundance: .
v_gene: TRBV6-1

CDR3nt: TGCGCCAGCAGCCACACTCTGTCCAGGGGCTTGGGACAGCCCCAGCATTTT
CDR3aa: CASSHTLSRGLGQPQHF
d_gene: .
j_gene: TRBJ1-5
abundance: few
v_gene: TRBV4-1

CDR3nt: TGTGCCAGCAGCAATCTACAGGGGTCTCAAGAGACCCAGTACTTC
CDR3aa: CASSNLQGSQETQYF
d_gene: TRBD1
j_gene: TRBJ2-5
abundance: few
v_gene: TRBV6-1

CDR3nt: TGTGCCAGCAGCTTAGGACAGGGACTCGCCTCGAACTATGGCTACACCTTC
CDR3aa: CASSLGQGLASNYGYTF
d_gene: TRBD1
j_gene: TRBJ1-2
abundance: .
v_gene: TRBV7-9

CDR3nt: TGTGCCAGTAGTGAAGCGGCTGAAGCTTTCTTT
CDR3aa: CASSEAAEAFF
d_gene: .
j_gene: TRBJ1-1
abundance: .
v_gene: TRBV19

CDR3nt: TGTGCCAGCAGCTTCCAGGGGAGAGAGACCCAGTACTTC
CDR3aa: CASSFQGRETQYF
d_gene: .
j_gene: TRBJ2-5
abundance: .
v_gene: TRBV5-6

CDR3nt: TGCGCCAGCAGCTTGCTTGTCCGGGACTTCCATGGCTACACCTTC
CDR3aa: CASSLLVRDFHGYTF
d_gene: .
j_gene: TRBJ1-2
abundance: .
v_gene: TRBV5-1

CDR3nt: TGTGCCAGCAGCCCTAGGACAGGGGGTCATGGCTACACCTTC
CDR3aa: CASSPRTGGHGYTF
d_gene: TRBD1
j_gene: TRBJ1-2
abundance: few
v_gene: TRBV7-9

CDR3nt: TGTGCCAGCAGCCAAGAGAAGCGGGGGGGCCCGGATACGCAGTATTTT
CDR3aa: CASSQEKRGGPDTQYF
d_gene: TRBD2
j_gene: TRBJ2-3
abundance: .
v_gene: TRBV4-2